The TCR beta chain under discussion was sequenced for a study of shared clonotypes between healthy human individuals (dated by TCRdb to 2019 to 2021). About the study as a whole: The cohort included a few men and a couple of women between 18 and 49 years of age. For each donor, three plates each were used for CD4 naive and CD4 memory, two plates were used for CD8 naive, and one plate was used for CD8 memory. Libraries were prepared and TCR repertoires were sequenced by different laboratories using diverse techniques, in order to increase sequencing depth and limit assay-specific biases. Each donor's leukapheresis produced roughly between roughly 0.94 and 9.5 billion PBMCs. Blood TCR repertoires of a handful of healthy adults were deeply sequenced to estimate repertoire size and the extent of clonotype sharing between individuals.

This clone showed up many times. Which antigen it targets is not known. No much larger clone exists at a distance of one base, and base qualities are not known. The germline V gene (reference sequence) gives CDR1 as LNHDA and CDR2 as SQIVND. V was cut back by 3 bases and J by 2 bases, leaving a gap of 16 bases between them. The CDR3 contains 16 residues, cysteine and phenylalanine counted. Of all the DNA, just the CDR3 is kept, 48 bases in frame from base 1. What the research found in general, with its limitations: Pairwise subsampling led to the expectation that sequencing depth would affect the degree of clonotype sharing among donors. When a handful of donors were compared, the shared fraction of clonotypes was approximately 5% for naive CD4, about 4% for naive CD8, about 2.5% for memory CD4, and 0.3% to 0.5% for memory CD8. Because the study included only a small number of donors, the genetic and exposure-history diversity represented was limited. Only blood was sampled, and tissue TCR repertoires likely differ from those in blood. Compared with non-shared clonotypes, the clonotypes found in all four sorted-subset donors had higher generation probabilities. Rarefaction of sorted-subset datasets indicated incomplete sequencing despite the large sequencing depth. Estimated clonotype richness was generally larger for naive than for memory subsets.

The donors were healthy, HIV-negative adults with no recently reported acute infections or vaccinations. Every donor was a Caucasian adult residing in Nashville, Tennessee, USA. CD4+ T cells were enriched by magnetic negative selection; naive cells were then positively selected on CD45RA, and the negative fraction formed the memory subset. Blood was obtained by leukapheresis, after which PBMCs were separated by Ficoll-Histopaque density gradient centrifugation and cryopreserved in liquid nitrogen vapor phase. Analytical flow cytometry was used to check the purity and quantity of every magnetically sorted T cell population. From each sorted fraction, genomic DNA was isolated and quantified by UV absorbance on a Nanodrop 2000c. Using the deep immunoSEQ assay, multiplex PCR amplified TCR CDR3 regions from genomic DNA. Extracted genomic DNA from each cell subset was distributed evenly across all wells of several immunoSEQ 96-well plates, and each plate was treated as a replicate. For sorted subsets, each replicate PCR was loaded with around 220 ng genomic DNA, equivalent to approximately 27,000 T cell genomes. The purified libraries were quantified using a Qubit 3.0 fluorometer, sized with a Bioanalyzer 2100, and then quantified again using the KAPA Library Quantification kit. A separate single-read 150-cycle Illumina NextSeq 550 flow cell was used to sequence each immunoSEQ 96-well plate. Per the source publication's procedure: Because the immunoSEQ output held only junctional sequences and lacked quality scores, the filtering could not match the filtering applied to full-length reads. Sequences were annotated with PyIR, a Python wrapper for IgBLAST v1.9, and V/J genes and CDR3 were assigned using IMGT germline references. Reads with weak V/J assignments (E-value above 1e-6), missing CDR3, stop codons, out-of-frame junctions, or ambiguous translated residues were removed. A V3J clonotype was defined by an identical inferred V gene, J gene, and CDR3 amino acid sequence. Percentage overlap between repertoires was computed as shared unique clonotypes divided by the size of the smaller repertoire. RTK rarefaction, the Chao1 estimator, and Recon v2.1 estimates of unobserved clonotypes were used to assess repertoire richness. OLGA was used to compute generation probabilities for all TCRbeta clonotypes that the gDNA method yielded from a handful of donors. In its TCRdb copy, this immuneACCESS table keeps in-frame sequences only and misses some clones. Where compared with another copy, unresolved V genes explain less than half of these, and the others have no known cause. V and J calls and clone size are those listed in that table; D and trimming were worked out from the DNA. The sample table contains around 990,000 clones; only one count was recorded for 70% to 85% of them. Of the sample, approximately 0.9% is held by the ten largest clones.

The TCR comes from a man aged 18 to 30 in good health. Some clones in this sample may be carry-over from other donors' samples. The sequence is built from TRBV19 and TRBJ1-1, with TRBD1 perhaps the D gene, on 5 matching bases. Sample: memory CD4+ T cells from PBMCs. Explained via the paper, the cell subset or site label denotes: CD45RA-negative fraction. The CDR3 is CASSILGETGNTEAFF. The sequenced DNA: TGTGCCAGTAGTATCCTGGGGGAAACGGGCAACACTGAAGCTTTCTTT.